The 12 T cell receptor beta chains below were found in one sample sequenced in a study of blood T cell repertoires in COVID-19. Clones were sequenced by immunoSEQ multiplex PCR, and TCRdb holds only the in-frame ones, with some missing. The sample shows over 100,000 clones, around nine tenths of them seen only once. Specimen: peripheral blood. These receptors were collected from a woman aged 70-85 years with COVID-19, enrolled during active disease.

The genes are TRBV28 and TRBJ2-1, with D uncertain. There are 13 residues in the CDR3. V was clipped by 2 bases and J by 8 bases, with 10 bases between them. Germline V gene lookup returns CDR1 MDHEN and CDR2 SYDVKM. CDR3 region: CASSLVAAHEQFF. Written as DNA, the CDR3 is TGTGCCAGCAGTTTAGTGGCTGCTCATGAGCAGTTCTTC. The full variable domain, rest sourced from reference TRBV28 and TRBJ2-1, is DVKVTQSSRYLVKRTGEKVFLECVQDMDHENMFWYRQDPGLGLRLIYFSYDVKMKEKGDIPEGYSVSREKKERFSLILESASTNQTSMYLCASSLVAAHEQFFGPGTRLTVL.

This chain connects TRBV7-9 to TRBJ2-7, with D possibly TRBD2 on 5 matching bases. This CDR3 comprises 14 residues. CDR1 and CDR2 from the germline V gene are SEHNR and FQNEAQ (reference sequence). V was cut by 1 base and J by 5 bases, with 12 bases left in between. CDR3 residues: CASSLGSGLDEQYF. For the CDR3, the DNA is TGTGCCAGCAGCTTAGGATCAGGACTTGACGAGCAGTACTTC.

This rearrangement joins TRBV27 to TRBJ2-4, with 9 nucleotides matching TRBD2. The germline CDR1 and CDR2 sequences are MNHEY and SMNVEV (reference sequence). V was clipped by 4 bases and J by 9 bases; unmatched bases: 7. The CDR3 has 14 residues. Here the CDR3 DNA reads TGTGCCAGCAGTTCTATAGCGGGGGCTAGCATTCAGTACTTC. Translating gives CASSSIAGASIQYF.

The J gene is TRBJ1-1, the V gene TRBV2, with a weak D call TRBD1 (5 bases). The germline V gene encodes CDR1 SNHLY and CDR2 FYNNEI. The V end was cut by 7 bases, the J end by 10 bases, with 22 bases between. The CDR3 has 14 residues. The CDR3 DNA sequence: TGTGCCAGCATTTCATCGAGGCAAGGGGTCCGAGCTTTCTTT. As protein: CASISSRQGVRAFF. Together with reference TRBV2 and TRBJ1-1, the CDR3 gives the full variable domain: EPEVTQTPSHQVTQMGQEVILRCVPISNHLYFYWYRQILGQKVEFLVSFYNNEISEKSEIFDDQFSVERPDGSNFTLKIRSTKLEDSAMYFCASISSRQGVRAFFGQGTRLTVV.

This sequence joins TRBV7-9 and TRBJ1-2; D is unresolved. The germline V and J ends were trimmed by 5 bases and 4 bases, with 20 bases remaining between them. CDR3 length: 16 residues. CDR1 is SEHNR and CDR2 is FQNEAQ in the germline V gene (reference sequence). This chain's CDR3 is CASSKGGSRGGYGYTF. CDR3 nucleotide sequence: TGTGCCAGCAGCAAGGGAGGGTCCCGTGGCGGCTATGGCTACACCTTC.

The V gene is TRBV19, the J gene TRBJ1-1, with D hard to call. V was trimmed by 3 bases and J by 1 base, leaving 15 bases between them. Germline lookup yields CDR1 LNHDA and CDR2 SQIVND (reference sequence). The CDR3 contains 16 residues. CDR3 sequence reads: CASSIQFAVSNTEAFF. CDR3 bases: TGTGCCAGTAGTATCCAGTTCGCAGTATCGAACACTGAAGCTTTCTTT.

V gene TRBV29-1 combines with J gene TRBJ1-3, with 7 bases that match TRBD1. Losses at the gene ends were 0 bases for V and 0 bases for J; bases not matched to a gene: 5. The CDR3 runs to 16 residues. Germline CDR1 SQVTM, CDR2 ANQGSEA. The CDR3 region is CSVEDWTGTSGNTIYF. CDR3 sequence (DNA): TGCAGCGTTGAAGACTGGACAGGTACCTCTGGAAACACCATATATTTT.

This clone was seen just once. The chain links TRBV11-2 to TRBJ2-2, with D possibly TRBD2 on 6 matching bases. The length of the CDR3 is 16 residues. V gave up 3 bases and J gave up 0 bases, with 11 bases separating them. Per the germline V gene, CDR1 is SGHAT and CDR2 is FQNNGV. Here the CDR3 reads CASSLRTNANTGELFF. DNA for the CDR3: TGTGCCAGCAGCTTGCGGACTAACGCGAACACCGGGGAGCTGTTTTTT.

The genes are TRBV28 and TRBJ2-7; 12 nucleotides line up with TRBD1. CDR3 length: 16 amino acids. From germline, CDR1 is MDHEN and CDR2 SYDVKM. The V segment lost 0 bases and the J segment 4 bases; nucleotides outside the gene matches: 4. For the CDR3, the DNA is TGTGCCAGCAGTTTATGGGGGACAGGGGGCATTTACGAGCAGTACTTC. This encodes CASSLWGTGGIYEQYF.

This chain uses TRBV5-1 with TRBJ2-2, with D possibly matching TRBD2 (5 bases). This CDR3 contains 16 residues. Trimming cost V 2 bases and J 3 bases, with 14 bases left between them. Germline V gene sequence: CDR1 SGHRS, CDR2 YFSETQ. Here the CDR3 DNA reads TGCGCCAGCAGCTTCTTTCTAGACGGGGACACCGGGGAGCTGTTTTTT. It specifies CASSFFLDGDTGELFF.

The chain is built from TRBV5-1 and TRBJ2-7; 12 bases are a match to TRBD2. Germline assignment: CDR1 SGHRS and CDR2 YFSETQ. J gave up 7 bases and V 4 bases, and 9 bases lay outside the gene matches. There are 15 residues in the CDR3. The CDR3 nucleotides read TGCGCCAGCAGCGACGGACTAGCGGGGACGGGGGAGCAGTACTTC. It specifies CASSDGLAGTGEQYF.

The chain combines TRBV7-2 with TRBJ2-1; 9 nucleotides agree with TRBD2. Germline V gene lookup returns CDR1 SGHTA and CDR2 FQGNSA. This CDR3 region has 16 residues. V trimming: 5 bases; J trimming: 0 bases; junction bases outside the gene matches: 5. CDR3 region: CASSRISGGSYNEQFF. The CDR3 DNA is TGTGCCAGCAGCCGCATTAGCGGGGGCTCCTACAATGAGCAGTTCTTC.